These 24 T cell receptor beta chains share one sample of origin, sequenced in a study of OX40 agonist ivuxolimab in advanced cancers. TCRdb's table, derived via immunoSEQ multiplex PCR, lists solely in-frame clones and lacks some. The table shows about 54,000 clones, with more than 85% occurring only once. This material consisted of CD4+ or CD8+ T cells sorted from blood, taken in a trial of the OX40 agonist ivuxolimab. The receptor set was obtained from an adult with an advanced solid tumor such as melanoma, head and neck, liver or kidney cancer.

The table lists this clone with a count of one. V gene TRBV15 combines with J gene TRBJ1-3; a possible D gene is TRBD1 (6 bases). CDR1 is LNHNV, CDR2 YYDKDF, per germline (reference sequence). The CDR3 is made up of 15 amino acids. V lost 4 bases and J 0 bases, leaving 10 bases between the germline ends. In nucleotides, the CDR3 is TGTGCCACCAGCAAAGGACAGAACTCTGGAAACACCATATATTTT. Translated, it gives CATSKGQNSGNTIYF.

The V gene is TRBV19, the J gene TRBJ2-1, with D perhaps matching TRBD1 (6 bases). Germline CDR1 is LNHDA and CDR2 is SQIVND (reference sequence). The CDR3 is made up of 15 amino acids. Trimming shortened V by 1 base and J by 4 bases, and 11 bases separated the two germline ends. Written as DNA, the CDR3 is TGTGCCAGTAGTATAGTTTGGACAGAGTACAATGAGCAGTTCTTC. Translated: CASSIVWTEYNEQFF.

The chain links TRBV2 to TRBJ1-2; 8 bases map to TRBD1. There are 14 residues in the CDR3. V lost 5 bases to trimming and J lost 3 bases; unmatched junction nucleotides: 5. CDR1 is SNHLY and CDR2 is FYNNEI in the germline V gene. The CDR3 loop reads CASSPGGTDYGYTF. CDR3 nucleotide sequence: TGTGCCAGCAGTCCAGGGGGCACGGACTATGGCTACACCTTC.

The chain employs TRBV7-9 and TRBJ2-1, with a weak D call TRBD1 (6 bases). The CDR3 runs to 14 residues. The ends were cut back, 10 bases at V and 6 bases at J, with 19 bases in the middle. CDR1 SEHNR and CDR2 FQNEAQ come from the germline V gene (reference sequence). The CDR3 bases are TGTGCCACCTCCGGGACAAAGGACCCCAATGAGCAGTTCTTC. The encoded protein is CATSGTKDPNEQFF. The full variable domain, rest sourced from reference TRBV7-9 and TRBJ2-1, is DTGVSQNPRHKITKRGQNVTFRCDPISEHNRLYWYRQTLGQGPEFLTYFQNEAQLEKSRLLSDRFSAERPKGSFSTLEIQRTEQGDSAMYLCATSGTKDPNEQFFGPGTRLTVL.

The rearrangement uses TRBV9 and TRBJ2-7; possibly TRBD1 or TRBD2 for D (6 bases each). This CDR3 has 13 amino acids. V dropped 1 base and J dropped 5 bases, with 10 bases sitting between them. Germline CDR1 is SGDLS and CDR2 is YYNGEE. CDR3 loop: CASSVLGGHEQYF. For the CDR3, the DNA is TGTGCCAGCAGCGTATTGGGGGGCCACGAGCAGTACTTC.

CDR3 sequence: CASSTSYNEQFF. Here the CDR3 DNA reads TGCGCCAGCAGCACTTCCTACAATGAGCAGTTCTTC. This chain connects TRBV4-1 to TRBJ2-1; D is undetermined. V lost 5 bases, J lost 1 base, and 3 bases lay in between. CDR3 length: 12 amino acids. Germline CDR1 and CDR2: MGHRA and YSYEKL.

The chain combines TRBV5-6 with TRBJ2-3; D is possibly TRBD2 (6 bases). The germline V gene encodes CDR1 SGHDT and CDR2 YYEEEE. V shed 6 bases and J shed 3 bases, with 14 bases lying between them. CDR3 size: 14 residues. CDR3 bases: TGTGCCAGCACCATGGAGGGGCGGACAGATACGCAGTATTTT. Amino acid sequence: CASTMEGRTDTQYF. The full variable domain, completed using reference TRBV5-6 and TRBJ2-3, is DAGVTQSPTHLIKTRGQQVTLRCSPKSGHDTVSWYQQALGQGPQFIFQYYEEEERQRGNFPDRFSGHQFPNYSSELNVNALLLGDSALYLCASTMEGRTDTQYFGPGTRLTVL.

The chain uses TRBV27 and TRBJ2-2; TRBD1 might be the D (5 bases). Germline lookup yields CDR1 MNHEY and CDR2 SMNVEV (reference sequence). CDR3 length: 14 residues. Trimming removed 2 bases at V and 2 bases at J, with 6 bases between. The CDR3 DNA sequence: TGTGCCAGCAGTTTAGACAGCAACACCGGGGAGCTGTTTTTT. Amino acids: CASSLDSNTGELFF.

This clone was found a few times. The chain couples TRBV6-1 to TRBJ2-2; D is perhaps TRBD1 (6 bases). CDR3 size: 15 residues. Germline V gene sequence: CDR1 MNHNS, CDR2 SASEGT. V was pared by 5 bases and J by 6 bases, with 16 bases between. Here the CDR3 DNA reads TGTGCCAGCAGTCCATTCCAGGGGCCTTCCGGGGAGCTGTTTTTT. Translated, it gives CASSPFQGPSGELFF.

J is TRBJ2-4 and V is TRBV9; 9 bases are a match to TRBD1. This CDR3 spans 14 amino acids. The V gene's germline CDR1 is SGDLS and CDR2 YYNGEE. V lost 3 bases to trimming and J lost 8 bases; unmatched junction nucleotides: 6. Here the CDR3 reads CASSEDRGFDIQYF. In DNA, the CDR3 is TGTGCCAGCAGCGAGGACAGGGGTTTCGACATTCAGTACTTC.

This chain connects TRBV4-3 to TRBJ1-4; D is unclear. Trimming took 3 bases from V and 0 from J, leaving 14 bases between them. Germline V gene data show CDR1 as LGHNA and CDR2 as YSLEER. The CDR3 consists of 17 residues. CDR3 sequence (DNA): TGCGCCAGCAGCCAGTATCAAGAGGACGCAACTAATGAAAAACTGTTTTTT. This gives the protein CASSQYQEDATNEKLFF.

The genes are TRBV7-6 and TRBJ2-2; 11 bases match TRBD2. V lost 4 bases to trimming and J lost 5 bases; unmatched junction nucleotides: 6. The germline CDR1 and CDR2 sequences are SGHVS and FNYEAQ. This CDR3 region has 16 residues. This chain's CDR3 is CASSSSGGPGTGELFF. CDR3 nucleotides: TGTGCCAGCAGCTCTAGCGGGGGGCCGGGTACCGGGGAGCTGTTTTTT. The complete variable domain, with remaining parts taken from reference TRBV7-6 and TRBJ2-2, reads GAGVSQSPRYKVTKRGQDVALRCDPISGHVSLYWYRQALGQGPEFLTYFNYEAQQDKSGLPNDRFSAERPEGSISTLTIQRTEQRDSAMYRCASSSSGGPGTGELFFGEGSRLTVL.

The chain joins TRBV6-5 to TRBJ2-3; D unresolved. CDR1 and CDR2 (germline): MNHEY, SVGAGI. The CDR3 runs 13 residues. V lost 6 bases and J 1 base, leaving 8 bases between the germline ends. CDR3 region: CASRIRGTDTQYF. The CDR3 DNA follows: TGTGCCAGCAGAATAAGGGGCACAGATACGCAGTATTTT.

In the case of this clone: Germline is not matched at one junction end, which may reflect a read error. This sequence joins TRBV2 and TRBJ2-1; D not certain. CDR1 is SNHLY and CDR2 is FYNNEI in the germline V gene. There are 14 residues in the CDR3. This CDR3 is CASIETPDTTEQFF. For the CDR3, the DNA is TGTGCCAGCATTGAAACCCCTGACACAACTGAGCAGTTCTTC. The variable domain in full, completed from reference TRBV2 and TRBJ2-1, reads EPEVTQTPSHQVTQMGQEVILRCVPISNHLYFYWYRQILGQKVEFLVSFYNNEISEKSEIFDDQFSVERPDGSNFTLKIRSTKLEDSAMYFCASIETPDTTEQFFGPGTRLTVL.

This chain links TRBV19 with TRBJ1-1, with a tentative D call TRBD1 (5 bases). With 4 bases removed from V and 1 base from J, the gap between germline ends came to 13 bases. The CDR3 loop spans 15 amino acids. Germline CDR1 reads LNHDA; CDR2 reads SQIVND (reference sequence). CDR3 in amino acids: CASSTLDGGNTEAFF. For the CDR3, the DNA is TGTGCCAGTAGTACCCTGGACGGGGGGAACACTGAAGCTTTCTTT.

The V gene is TRBV7-3, the J gene TRBJ2-3, with D uncertain. The CDR3 runs to 14 residues. Per the germline V gene, CDR1 is SGHTA and CDR2 is FQGTGA. The ends were cut back, 0 bases at V and 4 bases at J, with 8 bases in the middle. The chain's CDR3 is CASSLTGTPDTQYF. CDR3 nucleotide sequence: TGTGCCAGCAGCTTAACTGGAACCCCAGATACGCAGTATTTT.

The chain has TRBV7-9 and TRBJ1-5; possible D gene TRBD1, 5 bases. The CDR3 runs 14 residues. The germline CDR1 and CDR2 sequences are SEHNR and FQNEAQ (reference sequence). Trimming took 5 bases from V and 1 from J, leaving 9 bases between them. The CDR3 region has the DNA TGTGCCAGCAGCCTCCGGGACAGCAATCAGCCCCAGCATTTT. As protein: CASSLRDSNQPQHF.

The chain combines TRBV6-6 with TRBJ1-5, with no clear D. The V end lost 5 bases, the J end lost 3 bases, and 2 bases lay between the germline ends. CDR3 length: 11 amino acids. Germline V lookup: CDR1 MNHNY, CDR2 SVGAGI (reference sequence). The CDR3 spells CASSPNQPQHF. DNA for the CDR3: TGTGCCAGCAGTCCCAATCAGCCCCAGCATTTT.

The chain employs TRBV6-6 and TRBJ2-7, with a tentative D call TRBD2 (6 bases). The CDR3 covers 15 residues. V lost 3 bases and J 7 bases, leaving 19 bases between the germline ends. Germline V lookup: CDR1 MNHNY, CDR2 SVGAGI (reference sequence). CDR3: CASSYGLYRGWEQYF. As DNA, the CDR3 is TGTGCCAGCAGTTATGGTTTGTATCGGGGGTGGGAGCAGTACTTC.

J is TRBJ2-5 and V is TRBV10-1, with TRBD2 matching 7 bases. This CDR3 spans 17 amino acids. Germline values: CDR1 WNHNN, CDR2 SYGVQD (reference sequence). Trimming cost V 6 bases and J 5 bases; bases outside gene matches: 18. CDR3 amino acids: CASRKSRGAGAVETQYF. The CDR3 DNA is TGCGCCAGCAGAAAGAGCCGAGGGGCGGGAGCGGTGGAGACCCAGTACTTC.

V and J are TRBV7-9 and TRBJ1-1; possibly TRBD1 for D (5 bases). Trimming pared 3 bases from V and 6 bases from J, leaving 8 bases between. The CDR3 consists of 12 residues. Germline V CDR1 and CDR2: SEHNR, FQNEAQ (reference sequence). The CDR3 DNA follows: TGTGCCAGCAGCTTTGGAGGGGCTGAAGCTTTCTTT. Translating gives CASSFGGAEAFF. The full variable domain, completed using reference TRBV7-9 and TRBJ1-1, is DTGVSQNPRHKITKRGQNVTFRCDPISEHNRLYWYRQTLGQGPEFLTYFQNEAQLEKSRLLSDRFSAERPKGSFSTLEIQRTEQGDSAMYLCASSFGGAEAFFGQGTRLTVV.

This clone has only a few counts. This chain joins TRBV30 and TRBJ1-1; TRBD1 matches 9 bases. The V segment lost 0 bases and the J segment 10 bases; nucleotides outside the gene matches: 6. Germline V gives CDR1 GTSNPN, CDR2 SVGIG (reference sequence). This CDR3 has 13 residues. The CDR3 coding sequence is TGTGCCTGGAGTGTCCCGGGACAGGGACGAGCTTTCTTT. This encodes CAWSVPGQGRAFF.

The chain couples TRBV15 to TRBJ2-7; TRBD1 matches 9 bases. Trimming at V came to 3 bases and at J to 4 bases, leaving 10 bases not matched to a gene. The CDR3 sequence is 16 residues long. CDR1 is LNHNV, CDR2 YYDKDF, per germline (reference sequence). CDR3 region: CATSSNPGQGEYEQYF. CDR3 sequence (DNA): TGTGCCACCAGCAGCAACCCGGGACAGGGAGAGTACGAGCAGTACTTC. Supplemented by reference TRBV15 and TRBJ2-7, the full variable domain reads DAMVIQNPRYQVTQFGKPVTLSCSQTLNHNVMYWYQQKSSQAPKLLFHYYDKDFNNEADTPDNFQSRRPNTSFCFLDIRSPGLGDTAMYLCATSSNPGQGEYEQYFGPGTRLTVT.

The chain recombines TRBV10-3 with TRBJ1-1, with D perhaps TRBD1 (6 bases). Trimming pared 3 bases from V and 0 bases from J, leaving 20 bases between. Germline V gives CDR1 ENHRY, CDR2 SYGVKD. This CDR3 has 18 amino acids. The CDR3 spells CAISDRISTGNMNTEAFF. The DNA for the CDR3 is TGTGCCATCAGTGACCGTATATCCACAGGGAACATGAACACTGAAGCTTTCTTT.